These 22 T cell receptor beta chains share one sample of origin, sequenced in a study of Ad26.COV2.S vaccination and SARS-CoV-2 variants. Generated by immunoSEQ multiplex PCR, the TCRdb table keeps only in-frame clones and is missing some. The sample carries about 420,000 clones, approximately 87% recorded once. Treatment defined: about 20 received Ad26.COV2.S at low or high dose, single or two shots; about 5 received placebo; per-sample allocation not given. At day 63 after the first vaccine or placebo injection, samples were drawn. The sample here was peripheral blood, taken in a trial of Ad26.COV2.S vaccine versus placebo. Source of these receptors: a person aged 18-60 years who received the Ad26.COV2.S COVID-19 vaccine or a placebo.

This clone was found a few times. The chain combines TRBV7-3 with TRBJ2-2, with D tentatively TRBD2 (5 bases). Trimming shortened V by 5 bases and J by 7 bases, and 8 bases separated the two germline ends. The CDR3 totals 12 residues. The germline CDR1 and CDR2 sequences are SGHTA and FQGTGA. CDR3 DNA sequence: TGTGCCAGCAGCCCTACTAGCGGGGAGCTGTTTTTT. Its translation is CASSPTSGELFF. The entire variable domain, with the rest obtained from reference TRBV7-3 and TRBJ2-2, is as follows: GAGVSQTPSNKVTEKGKYVELRCDPISGHTALYWYRQSLGQGPEFLIYFQGTGAADDSGLPNDRFFAVRPEGSVSTLKIQRTERGDSAVYLCASSPTSGELFFGEGSRLTVL.

The chain couples TRBV27 to TRBJ1-2; D might be TRBD1 (6 bases). Trimming cost V 6 bases and J 4 bases, with 15 bases left between them. The V gene's germline CDR1 is MNHEY and CDR2 SMNVEV (reference sequence). CDR3 size: 14 residues. Here the CDR3 reads CASSSTGIGYGYTF. Here the CDR3 DNA reads TGTGCCAGCAGCTCTACAGGGATCGGCTATGGCTACACCTTC.

V usage is TRBV4-3 and J usage is TRBJ1-4; 8 bases are shared with TRBD1. Germline V gives CDR1 LGHNA, CDR2 YSLEER. V lost 4 bases and J lost 8; bases outside the gene matches: 12. The CDR3 has 16 amino acids. The CDR3 DNA is TGCGCCAGCAGCCCGAACCCTCAGGGGGCTTGGGAAAAACTGTTTTTT. It translates to CASSPNPQGAWEKLFF.

This chain links TRBV27 with TRBJ1-6; a possible D gene is TRBD1 (5 bases). V was cut by 6 bases and J by 10 bases, with 22 bases left in between. This CDR3 is 16 amino acids long. Germline assignment: CDR1 MNHEY and CDR2 SMNVEV (reference sequence). This chain's CDR3 is CASRISDRSSYSPLHF. DNA for the CDR3: TGTGCCAGCAGGATATCTGACAGATCGAGTTACTCACCCCTCCACTTT.

The V and J genes are TRBV24-1 and TRBJ1-5; D gene uncertain. Germline values: CDR1 KGHDR, CDR2 SFDVKD. Trimming removed 4 bases at V and 4 bases at J, with 4 bases between. The CDR3 has 12 amino acids. The CDR3 coding sequence is TGTGCCACCAGTGACAGGAATCAGCCCCAGCATTTT. As protein: CATSDRNQPQHF.

The chain recombines TRBV2 with TRBJ2-1; D remains ambiguous. V dropped 6 bases and J dropped 5 bases, with 14 bases sitting between them. Germline V gene sequence: CDR1 SNHLY, CDR2 FYNNEI. The CDR3 runs 14 residues. The CDR3 coding sequence is TGTGCCAGCAGCCTTGAGGCCTTAAACAATGAGCAGTTCTTC. Translation gives CASSLEALNNEQFF.

V gene TRBV19 combines with J gene TRBJ1-5; 7 bases line up with TRBD1. J was trimmed by 1 base and V by 7 bases; bases with no gene match: 13. CDR3 length equals 17 residues. Germline V gene data show CDR1 as LNHDA and CDR2 as SQIVND (reference sequence). DNA of the CDR3: TGTGCCAGTAAGGGGGCTTACCCTTTAGGAAGCAATCAGCCCCAGCATTTT. Amino acid sequence: CASKGAYPLGSNQPQHF.

The V and J genes are TRBV5-4 and TRBJ1-6; D remains unclear. The CDR3 is made up of 12 amino acids. Looked up from germline, CDR1 is SGHNT and CDR2 is YYREEE (reference sequence). Trimming took 7 bases from V and 7 from J, leaving 9 bases between them. CDR3 region: CASGRENSPLHF. CDR3 nucleotides: TGTGCCAGCGGGAGGGAGAATTCACCCCTCCACTTT.

The chain employs TRBV5-6 and TRBJ2-4, with TRBD1 matching 7 bases. After removal of 0 bases from V and 8 bases from J, the junction contained 11 bases not matched to a gene. The CDR3 length is 16 residues. The V gene's germline CDR1 is SGHDT and CDR2 YYEEEE. CDR3 in DNA: TGTGCCAGCAGCTTGGCCGGAAACAGGGGTGGGGACATTCAGTACTTC. It yields the protein CASSLAGNRGGDIQYF. Filled out from reference TRBV5-6 and TRBJ2-4, the complete variable domain reads DAGVTQSPTHLIKTRGQQVTLRCSPKSGHDTVSWYQQALGQGPQFIFQYYEEEERQRGNFPDRFSGHQFPNYSSELNVNALLLGDSALYLCASSLAGNRGGDIQYFGAGTRLSVL.

This chain links TRBV30 with TRBJ2-3, with TRBD2 as a possible D gene (6 bases). The CDR3 covers 16 residues. Trimming shortened V by 3 bases and J by 2 bases, and 18 bases separated the two germline ends. Germline assignment: CDR1 GTSNPN and CDR2 SVGIG (reference sequence). The CDR3 region has the DNA TGTGCCTGGAGCGACGGGGTGGGGGGAGACACAGATACGCAGTATTTT. Translation: CAWSDGVGGDTDTQYF.

Regarding this clone: The sample carries other DNA sequences with the same CDR3. The chain recombines TRBV7-8 with TRBJ1-2; D call uncertain. Germline loops: CDR1 SGHVS, CDR2 FQNEAQ. The germline V and J ends were trimmed by 1 base and 5 bases, with 8 bases remaining between them. CDR3 length: 13 amino acids. The CDR3 DNA sequence: TGTGCCAGCAGCTTAGGGCAAACTTATGGCTACACCTTC. As protein: CASSLGQTYGYTF.

This clone appeared a single time. The chain carries TRBV15 and TRBJ2-3, with 8 nucleotides matching TRBD2. The length of the CDR3 is 16 residues. The ends lost 3 bases at V and 6 bases at J; junction bases unmatched: 11. Germline lookup yields CDR1 LNHNV and CDR2 YYDKDF (reference sequence). CDR3 sequence: CATSSPGGTEGDTQYF. The DNA for the CDR3 is TGTGCCACCAGCAGCCCGGGGGGGACGGAGGGGGATACGCAGTATTTT. The complete variable domain, with remaining parts taken from reference TRBV15 and TRBJ2-3, reads DAMVIQNPRYQVTQFGKPVTLSCSQTLNHNVMYWYQQKSSQAPKLLFHYYDKDFNNEADTPDNFQSRRPNTSFCFLDIRSPGLGDTAMYLCATSSPGGTEGDTQYFGPGTRLTVL.

This clone was seen once. The J gene is TRBJ1-4, the V gene TRBV29-1; D is uncertain. This CDR3 is 13 amino acids long. In germline, CDR1 is SQVTM, CDR2 ANQGSEA. Trimming stripped 4 bases from V and 6 bases from J, with 12 bases between. CDR3 in amino acids: CSVGFRSYEKLFF. CDR3 DNA: TGCAGCGTTGGCTTCAGGTCTTATGAAAAACTGTTTTTT.

The V and J genes are TRBV5-1 and TRBJ2-7; D remains unclear. This CDR3 region has 13 residues. Germline CDR1 is SGHRS and CDR2 is YFSETQ. The V end was cut by 5 bases, the J end by 1 base, with 10 bases between. CDR3 coding DNA: TGCGCCAGCAGAAGCGTCGGATCCTACGAGCAGTACTTC. Amino acid sequence: CASRSVGSYEQYF. Full variable domain (missing parts from reference TRBV5-1 and TRBJ2-7): KAGVTQTPRYLIKTRGQQVTLSCSPISGHRSVSWYQQTPGQGLQFLFEYFSETQRNKGNFPGRFSGRQFSNSRSEMNVSTLELGDSALYLCASRSVGSYEQYFGPGTRLTVT.

The chain carries TRBV5-4 and TRBJ2-3; D tentatively reads TRBD1 or TRBD2 (5 bases each). This CDR3 is 14 amino acids long. V lost 0 bases to trimming and J lost 6 bases, with 11 bases between them. CDR1 and CDR2 from the germline V gene are SGHNT and YYREEE (reference sequence). The CDR3 DNA follows: TGTGCCAGCAGCTTGGCCCCCTGGGGGGATACGCAGTATTTT. This sequence encodes CASSLAPWGDTQYF.

The chain employs TRBV4-3 and TRBJ2-6; no reliable D call. Germline CDR1 is LGHNA and CDR2 is YSLEER. The CDR3 extends over 16 amino acids. V was clipped by 0 bases and J by 2 bases, with 8 bases between them. In DNA, the CDR3 is TGCGCCAGCAGCCAAGATGAGAGTACTGGGGCCAACGTCCTGACTTTC. It codes for CASSQDESTGANVLTF.

The chain employs TRBV6-5 and TRBJ2-1, with unresolved D. The CDR3 is 15 residues long. Trimming took off 7 bases at V and 1 base at J, with 14 bases between the two ends. Germline V gene data show CDR1 as MNHEY and CDR2 as SVGAGI. The CDR3 reads CASIPGRGSYNEQFF. The CDR3 DNA reads as TGTGCCAGCATTCCCGGCCGCGGATCCTACAATGAGCAGTTCTTC.

Concerning this clone: At one of its ends the junction is not consistent with the germline gene, which may arise from a read error. The rearrangement links TRBV3-1 (or the pseudogene TRBV3-2) to TRBJ1-2, with D perhaps matching TRBD1 (6 bases). Looked up from germline, CDR1 is LGHDT and CDR2 is YNNKEL (reference sequence). The CDR3 contains 13 residues. DNA for the CDR3: TGTGCCAGCAGACAAGGACAGAACTATGGCTACACCTTC. This sequence encodes CASRQGQNYGYTF.

This clone showed up just once. The chain links TRBV7-3 to TRBJ2-1, with 8 nucleotides matching TRBD2. V trimming: 5 bases; J trimming: 15 bases; junction bases outside the gene matches: 9. CDR3 length: 12 amino acids. From germline, CDR1 is SGHTA and CDR2 FQGTGA. CDR3 DNA sequence: TGTGCCAGCAGCACACAAGCGGGGGCCCTGTTCTTC. This translates into CASSTQAGALFF.

The gene calls are TRBV5-1 and TRBJ1-4; 9 nucleotides agree with TRBD1. The ends lost 4 bases at V and 7 bases at J; junction bases unmatched: 11. From germline, CDR1 is SGHRS and CDR2 YFSETQ. This CDR3 comprises 16 residues. CDR3 residues: CASSPAGQGDGEKLFF. CDR3 nucleotides: TGCGCCAGCAGCCCCGCGGGACAGGGAGATGGTGAAAAACTGTTTTTT.

The chain carries TRBV9 and TRBJ1-4; possibly TRBD1 for D (5 bases). The V end lost 3 bases, the J end lost 4 bases, and 13 bases lay between the germline ends. Germline V lookup: CDR1 SGDLS, CDR2 YYNGEE. CDR3 length: 15 amino acids. CDR3 residues: CASSGRDDGNEKLFF. The CDR3 nucleotides are TGTGCCAGCAGCGGCCGGGACGATGGTAATGAAAAACTGTTTTTT.

This chain links TRBV25-1 with TRBJ2-7; 8 bases are a match to TRBD1. Per germline, CDR1 MGHDK and CDR2 SYGVNS. Trimming took 3 bases from V and 4 from J; bases not matched to a gene: 8. The CDR3 contains 15 residues. DNA for the CDR3: TGTGCCAGCAGTGATCCCGGACAGGGATTTTACGAGCAGTACTTC. It encodes CASSDPGQGFYEQYF.